Reported below is one T cell receptor beta chain. Its cognate antigen is unknown. This record belongs to a study of shared clonotypes between healthy human individuals. The study's findings and limits: Sorted-subset sequencing, rarefaction showed, was incomplete despite large depth.

From CD4+ cells came CD45RA+ naive and CD45RA-negative memory subsets. The authors split each subset's genomic DNA evenly across several immunoSEQ plates. Sequenced by immunoSEQ multiplex PCR; TCRdb stores in-frame clones only, minus some. The table lists about 2.5 million clones, roughly 90% of them singletons. This CDR3 has 15 residues. CDR1 is LNHDA and CDR2 is SQIVND in the germline V gene (reference sequence). The V and J ends lost 5 bases and 6 bases, in that order; junction bases with no gene match: 9. This chain uses TRBV19 with TRBJ1-5; TRBD1 agrees at 8 bases. The sequence came from a man aged 18 to 30 in good health. Some clones in this sample may be carry-over from other donors' samples. Specimen: naive CD4+ T cells from PBMCs. Specified subset: CD45RA+ positively selected. CDR3 in DNA: TGTGCCAGTAGTGTAGCCGGGACAGGAATTCAGCCCCAGCATTTT. This translates into CASSVAGTGIQPQHF.